Below are 3 T cell receptor beta chains sequenced from a single sample in a study of blood T cell repertoires in COVID-19. The data were produced by immunoSEQ multiplex PCR, yet TCRdb's version contains in-frame clones alone and is incomplete. The repertoire consists of 150,000 or so clones, with 65% to 90% occurring once and the leading ten covering 8% to 10%. The sequenced material came from peripheral blood. Every receptor here comes from a man aged 55 to 70 with acute or convalescent COVID-19.

This clone was seen repeatedly, ten times or more. The gene calls are TRBV19 and TRBJ2-7; weak D call: TRBD2 (6 bases). CDR3 size: 14 residues. Trimming pared 1 base from V and 2 bases from J, leaving 9 bases between. The germline V gene encodes CDR1 LNHDA and CDR2 SQIVND (reference sequence). CDR3: CASSIVGGTYEQYF. The CDR3 region has the DNA TGTGCCAGTAGTATAGTAGGAGGGACCTACGAGCAGTACTTC.

This clone occurred a few times. This rearrangement joins TRBV2 to TRBJ2-7, with TRBD2 matching 12 bases. Germline-derived CDR1 and CDR2 are SNHLY and FYNNEI. V shed 4 bases and J 2 bases; nucleotides not matched to a gene: 3. The length of the CDR3 is 15 residues. Here the CDR3 DNA reads TGTGCCAGCAGTGCCCGGACTAGCGGGACCTACGAGCAGTACTTC. It encodes CASSARTSGTYEQYF. Supplemented by reference TRBV2 and TRBJ2-7, the full variable domain reads EPEVTQTPSHQVTQMGQEVILRCVPISNHLYFYWYRQILGQKVEFLVSFYNNEISEKSEIFDDQFSVERPDGSNFTLKIRSTKLEDSAMYFCASSARTSGTYEQYFGPGTRLTVT.

This clone appeared once. V is TRBV30 and J is TRBJ2-1, with D unclear. The V gene's germline CDR1 is GTSNPN and CDR2 SVGIG (reference sequence). The CDR3 extends over 12 amino acids. The V end lost 1 base, the J end lost 4 bases, and 5 bases lay between the germline ends. The CDR3 DNA reads TGTGCCTGGAGTGAACTTTACAATGAGCAGTTCTTC. Encoded protein: CAWSELYNEQFF.